These T cell receptor beta chains were read from a single sample in a study of tumor and adjacent non-tumor tissue in lung cancer. One entry per CDR3 protein, called by TCRdb with MiXCR from the multiplex PCR reads. The repertoire holds 55,000 to 70,000 distinct CDR3 sequences, with roughly three fifths as singletons. The sequencing sample was made of lung tumor tissue. These receptor sequences come from a man aged 50-60 years with non-small cell lung cancer. Each CDR3 is given with its conserved first and last residue. Each record gives: D gene, clone size, J gene, V gene, CDR3 protein, CDR3 DNA. D genes are given only for firm matches. Only some rows state a clone size, as once, few, many or a class for expanded clones.

>-|many|TRBJ1-1|TRBV29-1
CSSSGRLNTEAFF
TGCAGCTCGAGTGGACGGCTGAACACTGAAGCTTTCTTT
>TRBD1|-|TRBJ1-1|TRBV7-9
CASSLGLTGARGTEAFF
TGTGCCAGCAGCTTGGGGTTAACAGGGGCACGGGGCACTGAAGCTTTCTTT
>-|-|TRBJ2-1|TRBV11-2
CTGTTQASYNEQFF
TGTACAGGCACCACCCAGGCGAGCTACAATGAGCAGTTCTTC
>-|-|TRBJ1-1|TRBV30
CAWRTPGTEAFF
TGTGCCTGGAGAACCCCTGGGACAGAAGCTTTCTTT
>-|once|TRBJ2-5|TRBV4-1
CGSSARGSTETQYF
TGCGGCAGCAGCGCCCGAGGGAGTACAGAGACCCAGTACTTC
>-|once|TRBJ1-5|TRBV18
CASSLYRDDQPQHF
TGTGCCAGCTCACTGTACAGGGACGATCAGCCCCAGCATTTT
>TRBD1|-|TRBJ2-1|TRBV11-1
CASSRSSGGYNVQFF
TGTGCCAGCAGCCGGTCCTCAGGGGGCTACAATGTGCAGTTCTTC
>TRBD2|many|TRBJ2-3|TRBV12-3/TRBV12-4
CASSRSGRGDTQYF
TGTGCCAGCAGCCGCAGCGGGAGGGGCGATACGCAGTATTTT
>-|few|TRBJ1-5|TRBV6-4
CASSEGFDQPQHF
TGTGCCAGCAGTGAAGGGTTTGATCAGCCCCAGCATTTT
>TRBD1|-|TRBJ1-5|TRBV5-1
CASRLITGAGQPQHF
TGCGCCAGCAGATTGATCACAGGGGCAGGGCAGCCCCAGCATTTT
>TRBD2|-|TRBJ2-1|TRBV5-8
CASSSGGRTHNEQFF
TGTGCCAGCAGCTCGGGCGGGAGAACGCACAATGAGCAGTTCTTC
>TRBD2|few|TRBJ2-3|TRBV20-1
CSASPRVAGGDTQYF
TGCAGTGCTTCTCCCCGGGTAGCGGGGGGAGATACGCAGTATTTT
>-|-|TRBJ2-1|TRBV2
CASNDGLALEQFF
TGTGCCAGCAATGATGGGCTAGCCCTCGAGCAGTTCTTC
>TRBD1|once|TRBJ1-1|TRBV5-1
CASNCRTGGTEAFF
TGCGCCAGCAACTGCAGGACAGGGGGCACTGAAGCTTTCTTT
>TRBD1|-|TRBJ2-7|TRBV7-2
CDSSVGQGTYEQYF
TGTGACAGCAGCGTGGGACAGGGGACCTACGAGCAGTACTTC
>-|-|TRBJ2-7|TRBV12-3/TRBV12-4
CASSPGGGHEQYF
TGTGCCAGTAGTCCGGGTGGGGGTCACGAGCAGTACTTC
>-|-|TRBJ1-4|TRBV6-6
CAISLQGADQNRLFF
TGTGCCATCAGTCTACAGGGTGCTGACCAAAACAGACTGTTTTTT
>TRBD2|-|TRBJ2-7|TRBV7-9
CANSLIMGGSGEQYF
TGTGCCAACAGCTTAATTATGGGAGGGTCAGGCGAGCAGTACTTC
>-|-|TRBJ1-1|TRBV7-9
CASSPRGANTEAFF
TGTGCCAGCAGTCCAAGAGGGGCGAACACTGAAGCTTTCTTT
>-|-|TRBJ2-5|TRBV11-2
CARSFFRGPQETKYF
TGTGCCAGGAGCTTTTTTAGGGGTCCCCAAGAGACCAAGTACTTC
>TRBD1|once|TRBJ1-3|TRBV5-5
CASSWVPGQGAAGNTVYF
TGTGCCAGCAGCTGGGTCCCGGGACAGGGGGCGGCTGGAAACACCGTATATTTT
>TRBD1|-|TRBJ1-6|TRBV11-2
CASSTRTGGSSYNSPLHF
TGTGCTAGCAGCACTAGGACAGGGGGCTCCTCATATAATTCACCCCTCCACTTT
>TRBD2|-|TRBJ2-5|TRBV11-2
CASSLGDGGEKTKYF
TGTGCCAGCAGCTTAGGAGACGGGGGGGAGAAGACCAAGTACTTC
>-|many|TRBJ1-5|TRBV4-1
CASSQVTQGSQPQHF
TGCGCCAGCAGCCAAGTAACCCAGGGCTCTCAGCCCCAGCATTTT
>TRBD1|-|TRBJ1-3|TRBV11-2
CASSDRVTTVGNIIYF
TGTGCCAGCAGCGACAGGGTGACTACCGTTGGAAACATCATATATTTT
>TRBD2|-|TRBJ2-3|TRBV6-5
CASSYSAGGADMQYF
TGTGCCAGCAGTTACTCGGCCGGGGGGGCCGATATGCAGTATTTT
>-|-|TRBJ2-7|TRBV6-5
CASARRDDCEQYF
TGTGCCAGCGCCCGGCGGGATGACTGCGAGCAATACTTC